The rows below give T cell receptor beta chains drawn from one sample of a study of cytomegalovirus exposure and HLA in healthy donors. The assay was immunoSEQ multiplex PCR, and TCRdb's table has in-frame clones only and misses some. Among about 180,000 clones listed, 65% to 80% were seen once. The sample consisted of PBMCs. Receptors were obtained from a woman between 40 and 50 years old in good health and CMV-seronegative. CDR3s include the opening cysteine and the closing phenylalanine or tryptophan. Each record gives: CDR3 protein, CDR3 DNA, V gene, J gene, D gene, clone size. A D gene is named only where the DNA matches it firmly. Only some rows state a clone size, as once, few, many or a class for expanded clones.

CASSYTGGPMNTEAFF	TGTGCCAGCAGTTATACAGGGGGCCCCATGAACACTGAAGCTTTCTTT	TRBV6-6	TRBJ1-1	TRBD1	.
CASSSRSGTDTQYF	TGTGCCAGTAGTTCACGGAGTGGGACAGATACGCAGTATTTT	TRBV19	TRBJ2-3	.	.
CASSRVQGANTGELFF	TGTGCCAGCAGCCGAGTACAGGGTGCGAACACCGGGGAGCTGTTTTTT	TRBV6-6	TRBJ2-2	.	few
CASSSRTARGGNTIYF	TGTGCCAGCAGCAGTCGGACCGCTCGGGGGGGAAACACCATATATTTT	TRBV9	TRBJ1-3	.	.
CASSPSSGRPYEQYF	TGTGCCAGCAGCCCCTCTAGCGGGAGGCCCTACGAGCAGTACTTC	TRBV5-6	TRBJ2-7	TRBD2	once
CASSLYGTGGEKLFF	TGCGCCAGCAGCTTGTATGGGACAGGGGGTGAAAAACTGTTTTTT	TRBV5-1	TRBJ1-4	TRBD1	few
CASSNNPLQGAGEQYF	TGTGCCAGCAGTAATAATCCCTTACAGGGGGCTGGCGAGCAGTACTTC	TRBV7-8	TRBJ2-7	TRBD1	once
CASSLRTGGTEQYF	TGTGCCAGCAGCCTGCGGACAGGAGGCACAGAGCAGTACTTC	TRBV7-2	TRBJ2-7	TRBD1	once
CASSLLIGSGSRSYEQYF	TGTGCCAGCAGCCTGTTAATTGGTAGCGGGAGCAGGTCCTACGAGCAGTACTTC	TRBV14	TRBJ2-7	TRBD2	.
CASSPGGSSYEQYF	TGTGCCAGCTCCCCGGGGGGGTCCTCCTACGAGCAGTACTTC	TRBV18	TRBJ2-7	TRBD2	.
CAWERPYGYTF	TGTGCCTGGGAGCGGCCCTATGGCTACACCTTC	TRBV30	TRBJ1-2	.	.
CASSHPVQGKGTEAFF	TGCGCCAGCAGTCATCCAGTACAGGGTAAGGGCACTGAAGCTTTCTTT	TRBV23-1	TRBJ1-1	.	.
CASSSGQGNSPLHF	TGTGCCAGCAGTTCCGGACAGGGTAACTCACCCCTCCACTTT	TRBV2	TRBJ1-6	TRBD1	few
CAINKGGPGNQPQHF	TGTGCCATCAACAAGGGGGGGCCTGGCAATCAGCCCCAGCATTTT	TRBV10-3	TRBJ1-5	.	.
CASSLEPTNYGYTF	TGTGCCAGCAGCTTAGAGCCTACCAACTATGGCTACACCTTC	TRBV7-2	TRBJ1-2	.	.
CASSQTQGETQYF	TGTGCCAGCAGTCAGACACAGGGCGAGACCCAGTACTTC	TRBV27	TRBJ2-5	.	.
CASSTTLAAGTDTQYF	TGTGCCAGCAGCACCACACTAGCGGCGGGCACAGATACGCAGTATTTT	TRBV5-6	TRBJ2-3	TRBD2	.
CASSVGTGGSTEAFF	TGTGCCAGCAGCGTAGGAACGGGGGGGAGTACTGAAGCTTTCTTT	TRBV9	TRBJ1-1	.	.
CASRGQGAGYGYTF	TGTGCCAGCAGAGGACAGGGGGCAGGCTATGGCTACACCTTC	TRBV6-6	TRBJ1-2	TRBD1	.
CATSSTVLAGKTARAGYTF	TGTGCCACCAGCAGCACGGTGTTGGCGGGAAAGACGGCTCGGGCAGGCTACACCTTC	TRBV15	TRBJ1-2	.	.
CASSSRPPGESTEAFF	TGTGCCAGCTCATCCAGACCCCCAGGGGAAAGCACTGAAGCTTTCTTT	TRBV18	TRBJ1-1	.	.
CASSSLVAGYGYTF	TGCGCCAGCAGCTCCCTAGTCGCCGGCTATGGCTACACCTTC	TRBV5-1	TRBJ1-2	.	.
CSALPSDTQYF	TGCAGTGCTCTTCCGTCTGATACGCAGTATTTT	TRBV20-1	TRBJ2-3	.	.
CASSLVQGMAFF	TGTGCCAGCAGCTTGGTGCAGGGAATGGCTTTCTTT	TRBV5-4	TRBJ1-1	.	few
CASKGQGLGAEAFF	TGCGCCAGCAAAGGCCAGGGGCTTGGGGCTGAAGCTTTCTTT	TRBV5-1	TRBJ1-1	.	.
CASSSGETSGGTRQETQYF	TGTGCCAGCAGCTCGGGAGAGACTAGCGGGGGGACAAGACAAGAGACCCAGTACTTC	TRBV5-8	TRBJ2-5	TRBD2	.
CASSLGGGTNYNEQFF	TGTGCCAGCAGCTTAGGGGGGGGAACGAACTACAATGAGCAGTTCTTC	TRBV11-2	TRBJ2-1	TRBD2	once
CASRGLAGVAGYEQYF	TGTGCCAGCAGAGGACTAGCGGGAGTAGCTGGGTACGAGCAGTACTTC	TRBV27	TRBJ2-7	TRBD2	.
CASSTGGTDQETQYF	TGTGCCAGCAGCACGGGCGGGACAGACCAAGAGACCCAGTACTTC	TRBV9	TRBJ2-5	.	.
CASSYAGGSGNTIYF	TGTGCCAGCAGTTACGCGGGGGGCTCTGGAAACACCATATATTTT	TRBV6-5	TRBJ1-3	.	few
CASSQLAGDTGELFF	TGCGCCAGCAGCCAACTAGCGGGAGACACCGGGGAGCTGTTTTTT	TRBV4-3	TRBJ2-2	TRBD2	few
CASSYPGLAGGPSTNEQFF	TGTGCCAGCAGCTATCCGGGACTAGCGGGAGGGCCATCGACCAATGAGCAGTTCTTC	TRBV5-6	TRBJ2-1	TRBD2	.
CATQGGLVNTGELFF	TGTGCCACTCAAGGGGGACTAGTGAACACCGGGGAGCTGTTTTTT	TRBV19	TRBJ2-2	TRBD2	.
CASSWKGQGGTEAFF	TGTGCCAGCAGCTGGAAGGGACAGGGAGGCACTGAAGCTTTCTTT	TRBV6-5	TRBJ1-1	TRBD1	.
CASSSAPGGKSGGNTIYF	TGTGCCAGCAGCTCCGCCCCGGGGGGGAAATCAGGCGGAAACACCATATATTTT	TRBV9	TRBJ1-3	.	.
CASSSEGTSLSYEQYF	TGTGCCAGCAGCAGTGAAGGGACTTCTCTATCCTACGAGCAGTACTTC	TRBV21-1	TRBJ2-7	.	.
CASSDGHSNQPQHF	TGTGCCAGCAGTGATGGCCATAGCAATCAGCCCCAGCATTTT	TRBV6-1	TRBJ1-5	.	.
CSVEREGAEQYF	TGCAGCGTTGAACGTGAGGGCGCCGAGCAGTACTTC	TRBV29-1	TRBJ2-7	.	.
CAGSTGPSSYEQYF	TGTGCCGGGTCGACAGGTCCAAGCTCCTACGAGCAGTACTTC	TRBV5-8	TRBJ2-7	.	.
CAVSCQFGGSSYNEQFF	TGTGCAGTAAGTTGTCAGTTCGGGGGGAGCTCCTACAATGAGCAGTTCTTC	TRBV21-1	TRBJ2-1	.	.
CASSPFDSSDQPQHF	TGTGCCAGCAGCCCATTCGACAGCAGCGATCAGCCCCAGCATTTT	TRBV9	TRBJ1-5	.	.